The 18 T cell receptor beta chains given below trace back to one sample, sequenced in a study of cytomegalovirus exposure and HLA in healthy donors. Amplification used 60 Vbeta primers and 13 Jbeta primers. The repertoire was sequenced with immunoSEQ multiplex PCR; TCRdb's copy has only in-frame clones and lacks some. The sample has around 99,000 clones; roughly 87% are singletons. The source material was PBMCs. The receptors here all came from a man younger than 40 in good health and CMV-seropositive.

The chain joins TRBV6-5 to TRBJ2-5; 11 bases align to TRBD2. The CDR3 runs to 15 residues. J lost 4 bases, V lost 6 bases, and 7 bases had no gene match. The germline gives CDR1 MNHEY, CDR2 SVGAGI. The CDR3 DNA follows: TGTGCCAGCAGACAAGGACTAGCGGGCGGAGAGACCCAGTACTTC. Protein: CASRQGLAGGETQYF.

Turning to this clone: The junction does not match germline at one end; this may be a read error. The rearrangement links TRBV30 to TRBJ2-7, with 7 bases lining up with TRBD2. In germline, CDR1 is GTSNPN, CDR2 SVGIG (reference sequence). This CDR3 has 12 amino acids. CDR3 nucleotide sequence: TGTGCCTGGGAGCTTGGGGCGGGAGAGCGGTACTTC. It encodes CAWELGAGERYF.

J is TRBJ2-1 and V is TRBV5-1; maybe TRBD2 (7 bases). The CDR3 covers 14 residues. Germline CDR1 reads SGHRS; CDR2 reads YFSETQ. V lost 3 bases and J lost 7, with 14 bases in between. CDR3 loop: CASSSGGAGNEQFF. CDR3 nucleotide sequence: TGCGCCAGCAGCTCGGGGGGCGCGGGGAATGAGCAGTTCTTC.

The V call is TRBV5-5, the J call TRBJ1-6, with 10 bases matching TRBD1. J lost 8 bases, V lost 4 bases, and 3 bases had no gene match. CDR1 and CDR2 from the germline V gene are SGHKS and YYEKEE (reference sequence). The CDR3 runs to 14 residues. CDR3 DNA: TGTGCCAGCAGCAGGGACAGGGGTGATTCACCCCTCCACTTT. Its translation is CASSRDRGDSPLHF. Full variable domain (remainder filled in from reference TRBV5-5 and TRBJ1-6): DAGVTQSPTHLIKTRGQQVTLRCSPISGHKSVSWYQQVLGQGPQFIFQYYEKEERGRGNFPDRFSARQFPNYSSELNVNALLLGDSALYLCASSRDRGDSPLHFGNGTRLTVT.

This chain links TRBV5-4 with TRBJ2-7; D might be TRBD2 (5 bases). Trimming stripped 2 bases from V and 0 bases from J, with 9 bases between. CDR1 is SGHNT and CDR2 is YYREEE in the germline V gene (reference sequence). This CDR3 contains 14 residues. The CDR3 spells CASSLGGTSYEQYF. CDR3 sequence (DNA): TGTGCCAGCAGCTTAGGAGGTACCTCCTACGAGCAGTACTTC.

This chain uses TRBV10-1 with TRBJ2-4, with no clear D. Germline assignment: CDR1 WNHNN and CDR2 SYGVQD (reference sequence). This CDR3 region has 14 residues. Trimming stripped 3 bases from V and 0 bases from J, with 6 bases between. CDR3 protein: CASSESVAKNIQYF. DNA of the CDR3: TGCGCCAGCAGTGAATCGGTAGCCAAAAACATTCAGTACTTC.

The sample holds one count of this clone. The CDR3 loop is CASSVVFGGETQYF. The CDR3 DNA reads TGTGCCAGCAGCGTAGTCTTCGGAGGAGAGACCCAGTACTTC. The V call is TRBV9, the J call TRBJ2-5, with a tentative D call TRBD2 (5 bases). The germline gives CDR1 SGDLS, CDR2 YYNGEE. The length of the CDR3 is 14 residues. Trimming removed 0 bases at V and 4 bases at J, with 10 bases between.

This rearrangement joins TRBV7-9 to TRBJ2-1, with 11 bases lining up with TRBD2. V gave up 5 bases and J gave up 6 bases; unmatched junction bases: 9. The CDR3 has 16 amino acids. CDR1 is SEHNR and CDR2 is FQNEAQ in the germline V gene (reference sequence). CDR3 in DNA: TGTGCCAGCAGCCCGCCCTTAGCGGGGGGGGGCAATGAGCAGTTCTTC. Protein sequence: CASSPPLAGGGNEQFF.

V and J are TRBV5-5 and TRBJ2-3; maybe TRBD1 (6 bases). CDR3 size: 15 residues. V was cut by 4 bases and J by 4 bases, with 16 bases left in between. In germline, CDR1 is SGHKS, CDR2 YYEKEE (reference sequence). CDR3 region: CASSPEDSYADTQYF. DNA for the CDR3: TGTGCCAGCAGCCCCGAGGACAGTTACGCAGATACGCAGTATTTT. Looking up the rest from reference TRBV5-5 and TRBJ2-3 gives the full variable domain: DAGVTQSPTHLIKTRGQQVTLRCSPISGHKSVSWYQQVLGQGPQFIFQYYEKEERGRGNFPDRFSARQFPNYSSELNVNALLLGDSALYLCASSPEDSYADTQYFGPGTRLTVL.

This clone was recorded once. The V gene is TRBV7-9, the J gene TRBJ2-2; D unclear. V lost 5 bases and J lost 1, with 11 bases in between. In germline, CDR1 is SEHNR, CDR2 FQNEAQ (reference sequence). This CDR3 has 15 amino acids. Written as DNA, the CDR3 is TGTGCCAGCAGCCTAACTGCACTGAACACCGGGGAGCTGTTTTTT. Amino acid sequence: CASSLTALNTGELFF.

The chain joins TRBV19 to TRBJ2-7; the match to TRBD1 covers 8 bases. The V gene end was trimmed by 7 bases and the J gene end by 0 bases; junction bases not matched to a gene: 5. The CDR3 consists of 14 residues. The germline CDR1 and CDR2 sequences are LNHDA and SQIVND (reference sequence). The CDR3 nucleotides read TGTGCCAGTACTCACAGGGGGACCTCCTACGAGCAGTACTTC. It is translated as CASTHRGTSYEQYF.

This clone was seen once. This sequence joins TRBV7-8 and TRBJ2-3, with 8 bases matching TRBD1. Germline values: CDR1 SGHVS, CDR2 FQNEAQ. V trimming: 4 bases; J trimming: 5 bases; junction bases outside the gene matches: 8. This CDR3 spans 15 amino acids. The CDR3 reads CASSSADRVLDTQYF. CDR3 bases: TGTGCCAGCAGCTCCGCGGACAGGGTTTTAGATACGCAGTATTTT.

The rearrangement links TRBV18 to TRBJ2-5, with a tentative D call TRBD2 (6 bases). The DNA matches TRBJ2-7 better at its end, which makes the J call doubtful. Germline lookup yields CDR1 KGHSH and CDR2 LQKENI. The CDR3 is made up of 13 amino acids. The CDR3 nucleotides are TGTGCCAGCTCCGCTGCTAGCGACTACGAGCAGTACTTC. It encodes CASSAASDYEQYF.

DNA of the CDR3: TGTGCCAGCAGTTATTCAACTAGCGGGAGACCTTATACGCAGTATTTT. Encoded protein: CASSYSTSGRPYTQYF. The chain uses TRBV6-6 and TRBJ2-3; TRBD2 matches at 11 bases. V lost 3 bases, J lost 7 bases, and 9 bases stayed unmatched. Germline V gene lookup returns CDR1 MNHNY and CDR2 SVGAGI (reference sequence). The CDR3 runs to 16 residues.

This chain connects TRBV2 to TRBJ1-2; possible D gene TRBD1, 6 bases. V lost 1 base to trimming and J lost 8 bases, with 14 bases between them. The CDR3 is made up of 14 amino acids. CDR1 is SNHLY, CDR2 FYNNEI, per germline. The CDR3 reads CASSEDRGAEGYTF. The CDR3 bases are TGTGCCAGCAGTGAAGATCGGGGGGCGGAGGGCTACACCTTC.

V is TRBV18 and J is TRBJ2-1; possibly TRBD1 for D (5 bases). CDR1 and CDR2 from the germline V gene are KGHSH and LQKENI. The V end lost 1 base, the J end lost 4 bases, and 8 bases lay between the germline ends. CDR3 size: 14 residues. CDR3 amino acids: CASSPQQDYNEQFF. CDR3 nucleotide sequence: TGTGCCAGCTCACCACAACAGGATTACAATGAGCAGTTCTTC.

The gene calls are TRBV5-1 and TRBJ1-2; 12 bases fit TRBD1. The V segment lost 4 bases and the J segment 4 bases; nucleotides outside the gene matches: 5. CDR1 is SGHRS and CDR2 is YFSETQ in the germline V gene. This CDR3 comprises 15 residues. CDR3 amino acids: CASSTGTGGPYGYTF. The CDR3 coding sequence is TGCGCCAGCAGCACTGGGACAGGGGGCCCCTATGGCTACACCTTC.

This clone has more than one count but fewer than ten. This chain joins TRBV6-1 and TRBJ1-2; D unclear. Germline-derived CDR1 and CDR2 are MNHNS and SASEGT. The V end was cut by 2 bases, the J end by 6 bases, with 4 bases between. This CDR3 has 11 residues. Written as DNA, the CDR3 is TGTGCCAGCAGTGAAATTAATGGCTACACCTTC. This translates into CASSEINGYTF.